This T cell receptor (beta chain) was documented in a study of shared clonotypes between healthy human individuals. Overall study: Per-donor plates numbered three CD4 naive, three CD4 memory, two CD8 naive and one CD8 memory. Notes on the study in general: Deeper or shallower sequencing was expected to change how clonotypes are shared among donors. Unshared clonotypes carried lower generation probabilities than those common to all four donors.

In regard to this clone: Its specificity is not known.

The assay was immunoSEQ multiplex PCR, and TCRdb's table has in-frame clones only and misses some. The sample includes hundreds of thousands of clones, roughly 73% seen only once; the top ten take about 1.8%. Specimen: memory CD4+ T cells sorted from blood. Subset: CD45RA-negative fraction. This clonotype was sampled from a woman under 40 in good health.

CDR3 DNA: TGTGCCATCAGCGGCCCAGGGGGGGATCAGCCCCAGCATTTT. It translates to CAISGPGGDQPQHF. The rearrangement links TRBV10-3 to TRBJ1-5, with TRBD1 matching over 7 bases. V trimming: 6 bases; J trimming: 5 bases; junction bases outside the gene matches: 7. Per the germline V gene, CDR1 is ENHRY and CDR2 is SYGVKD. This CDR3 spans 14 amino acids.